Detailed here is one T cell receptor beta chain. Trimming removed 0 bases at V and 0 bases at J, with 7 bases between. Germline-derived CDR1 and CDR2 are SGHNT and YYREEE (reference sequence). The CDR3 contains 16 residues. Using immunoSEQ multiplex PCR, the repertoire was profiled, and TCRdb retains in-frame clones only, with some absent. The sample shows some 2,000,000 clones, 85% to 95% of them seen only once. These data come from a study of shared clonotypes between healthy human individuals. Overall study context: CD8 memory received one plate per donor, CD8 naive two, CD4 memory three and CD4 naive three.

The chain couples TRBV5-4 to TRBJ2-6; D gene unclear. This clonotype was obtained from a man aged 18 to 30 in good health. Sequencing was carried out using naive CD4+ T cells sorted from blood. Indicated subset: CD45RA+ positively selected. The CDR3 DNA reads as TGTGCCAGCAGCTTGGCCCTAACCTCTGGGGCCAACGTCCTGACTTTC. Its translation: CASSLALTSGANVLTF.